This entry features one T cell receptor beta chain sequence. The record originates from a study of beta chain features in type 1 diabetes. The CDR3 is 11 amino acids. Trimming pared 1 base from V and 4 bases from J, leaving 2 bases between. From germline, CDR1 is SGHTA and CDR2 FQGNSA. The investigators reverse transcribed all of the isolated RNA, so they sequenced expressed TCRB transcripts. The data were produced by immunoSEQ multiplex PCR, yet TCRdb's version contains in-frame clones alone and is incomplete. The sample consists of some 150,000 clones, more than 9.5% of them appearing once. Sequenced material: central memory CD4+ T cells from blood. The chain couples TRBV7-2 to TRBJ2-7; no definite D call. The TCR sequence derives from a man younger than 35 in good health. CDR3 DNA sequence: TGTGCCAGCAGCTTAGAGTACGAGCAGTACTTC. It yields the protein CASSLEYEQYF.